Below, 12 T cell receptor beta chains from the same sample are listed, as sequenced in a study of blood T cell repertoires in COVID-19. Some clones are missing from TCRdb's copy, which holds only in-frame ones; the method was immunoSEQ multiplex PCR. This sample carries roughly 240,000 clones, around nine tenths of them seen once, and the ten largest clones take 1.5% to 2%. The sample taken for sequencing was peripheral blood. These receptors were taken from a woman aged 55-70 years who had recovered from COVID-19.

This sequence joins TRBV28 and TRBJ2-7; the D is unclear. This CDR3 contains 12 residues. V dropped 2 bases and J dropped 4 bases, with 6 bases sitting between them. CDR1 is MDHEN and CDR2 is SYDVKM in the germline V gene. The CDR3 bases are TGTGCCAGCAGTTTAAACGGGTACGAGCAGTACTTC. Amino acid sequence: CASSLNGYEQYF.

V is TRBV7-3 and J is TRBJ2-1; TRBD1 agrees at 7 bases. CDR3 size: 12 residues. The V gene's germline CDR1 is SGHTA and CDR2 FQGTGA. V lost 5 bases and J lost 10; bases outside the gene matches: 5. For the CDR3, the DNA is TGTGCCAGCAGCATACTAGGGGGCGAGCAGTTCTTC. This translates into CASSILGGEQFF.

The rearrangement links TRBV4-2 to TRBJ2-2, with 9 nucleotides matching TRBD2. Losses at the gene ends were 0 bases for V and 8 bases for J; bases not matched to a gene: 1. The CDR3 loop spans 14 amino acids. Per the germline V gene, CDR1 is LGHNA and CDR2 is YNFKEQ. In DNA form, the CDR3 reads TGTGCCAGCAGCCAAGACACTAGCGGGGGGGAGCTGTTTTTT. Encoded protein: CASSQDTSGGELFF.

This chain connects TRBV7-2 to TRBJ1-3; perhaps TRBD1 as D (5 bases). Germline V CDR1 and CDR2: SGHTA, FQGNSA. V lost 3 bases and J lost 4, with 13 bases in between. The CDR3 has 15 residues. The CDR3 nucleotides read TGTGCCAGCAGCTTGGGCAGGGTAGAGGGAAACACCATATATTTT. Translating it yields CASSLGRVEGNTIYF.

The chain has TRBV9 and TRBJ1-5; no definite D call. The CDR3 loop spans 15 amino acids. CDR1 is SGDLS, CDR2 YYNGEE, per germline. V was shortened by 0 bases and J by 4 bases, with 11 bases between the two germline ends. In DNA form, the CDR3 reads TGTGCCAGCAGCGTAGGCCCCTCGAGTAATCAGCCCCAGCATTTT. Its protein is CASSVGPSSNQPQHF.

The rearrangement uses TRBV28 and TRBJ2-2; TRBD2 is a possible D gene (5 bases). Trimming took off 5 bases at V and 2 bases at J, with 12 bases between the two ends. This CDR3 is built from 15 residues. Germline V gene sequence: CDR1 MDHEN, CDR2 SYDVKM. CDR3 sequence: CASSQEVTNTGELFF. Here the CDR3 DNA reads TGTGCCAGCAGTCAGGAGGTGACCAACACCGGGGAGCTGTTTTTT.

The chain uses TRBV7-3 and TRBJ2-3; D uncertain. The CDR3 extends over 13 amino acids. Trimming removed 1 base at V and 3 bases at J, with 5 bases between. Germline loops: CDR1 SGHTA, CDR2 FQGTGA. As DNA, the CDR3 is TGTGCCAGCAGCTTAAATCCGACAGATACGCAGTATTTT. Residues: CASSLNPTDTQYF.

This chain uses TRBV10-3 with TRBJ2-1; 9 nucleotides match TRBD2. The CDR3 consists of 19 residues. Trimming at V came to 3 bases and at J to 9 bases, leaving 21 bases not matched to a gene. Germline V gives CDR1 ENHRY, CDR2 SYGVKD. The CDR3 sequence: CAISDSFRGGTSQGAEQFF. CDR3 in DNA: TGTGCCATCAGTGATTCGTTCCGGGGTGGGACTAGCCAGGGAGCTGAGCAGTTCTTC.

The V call is TRBV11-2, the J call TRBJ2-1; D is unresolved. Germline V gene lookup returns CDR1 SGHAT and CDR2 FQNNGV. The CDR3 extends over 15 amino acids. V was clipped by 6 bases and J by 0 bases, with 12 bases between them. The DNA of the CDR3 is TGTGCCAGCAGGTCCCTGTATAGCTCCTACAATGAGCAGTTCTTC. Translating gives CASRSLYSSYNEQFF.

V and J are TRBV15 and TRBJ2-7; 7 nucleotides agree with TRBD1. The CDR3 is 15 residues long. Looked up from germline, CDR1 is LNHNV and CDR2 is YYDKDF (reference sequence). V shed 1 base, J shed 2 bases, and the junction held 5 bases outside the gene matches. As DNA, the CDR3 is TGTGCCACCAGCAGAGCGACAGGGTTCACCTACGAGCAGTACTTC. This codes for CATSRATGFTYEQYF.

The V and J genes are TRBV21-1 and TRBJ2-3; the table calls TRBD1, which could not be checked here. TRBV21-1 is marked as a pseudogene. This CDR3 comprises 12 residues. The CDR3: CASSKEGDTQYF. In DNA, the CDR3 is TGTGCCAGCAGCAAAGAGGGGGATACGCAGTATTTT.

The rearrangement uses TRBV19 and TRBJ1-5, with 7 bases matching TRBD1. The J segment lost 5 bases and the V segment lost 1 base, leaving 5 bases of the junction unmatched. This CDR3 comprises 15 residues. Germline V gives CDR1 LNHDA, CDR2 SQIVND (reference sequence). In nucleotides, the CDR3 is TGTGCCAGTAGTATAGCACACAGGGGCGATCAGCCCCAGCATTTT. Translation: CASSIAHRGDQPQHF.